This entry is about one TCR beta chain. Germline V gene lookup returns CDR1 SGDLS and CDR2 YYNGEE. The CDR3 loop spans 15 amino acids. Losses at the gene ends were 1 base for V and 0 bases for J; bases not matched to a gene: 3. The data were obtained in a study of molecular identifiers for immune sequencing clone quantification. TCRdb analysed the PCR reads with MiXCR anew, one entry per CDR3 protein. The sample has approximately 550,000 distinct CDR3 sequences; around 23% are singletons. The sequencing sample was made of naive CD8+ T cells from blood, with Jurkat cell RNA spiked in. Subset: FACS-sorted CD8+CD4-CCR7+CD45RA+ naive T cells. The chain has TRBV9 and TRBJ1-2, with 7 bases that match TRBD1. The source is a human donor in good health. Some libraries in this study had Jurkat cell RNA spiked in. The CDR3 DNA is TGTGCCAGCAGCGTATTTGGACAGGCTAACTATGGCTACACCTTC. It specifies CASSVFGQANYGYTF.